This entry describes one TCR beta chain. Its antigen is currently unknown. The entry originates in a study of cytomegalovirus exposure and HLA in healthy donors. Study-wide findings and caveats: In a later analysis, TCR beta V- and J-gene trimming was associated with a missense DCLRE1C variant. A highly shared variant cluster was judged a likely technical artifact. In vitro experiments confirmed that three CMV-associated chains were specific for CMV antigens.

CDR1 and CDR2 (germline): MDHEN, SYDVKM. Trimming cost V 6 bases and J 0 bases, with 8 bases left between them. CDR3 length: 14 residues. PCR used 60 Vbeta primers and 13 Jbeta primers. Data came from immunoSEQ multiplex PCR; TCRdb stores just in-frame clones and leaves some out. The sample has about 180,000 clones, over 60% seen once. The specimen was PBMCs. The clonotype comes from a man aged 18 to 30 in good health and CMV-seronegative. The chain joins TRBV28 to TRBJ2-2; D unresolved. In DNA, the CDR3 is TGTGCCAGCAGCCACGGTGCGAACACCGGGGAGCTGTTTTTT. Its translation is CASSHGANTGELFF.